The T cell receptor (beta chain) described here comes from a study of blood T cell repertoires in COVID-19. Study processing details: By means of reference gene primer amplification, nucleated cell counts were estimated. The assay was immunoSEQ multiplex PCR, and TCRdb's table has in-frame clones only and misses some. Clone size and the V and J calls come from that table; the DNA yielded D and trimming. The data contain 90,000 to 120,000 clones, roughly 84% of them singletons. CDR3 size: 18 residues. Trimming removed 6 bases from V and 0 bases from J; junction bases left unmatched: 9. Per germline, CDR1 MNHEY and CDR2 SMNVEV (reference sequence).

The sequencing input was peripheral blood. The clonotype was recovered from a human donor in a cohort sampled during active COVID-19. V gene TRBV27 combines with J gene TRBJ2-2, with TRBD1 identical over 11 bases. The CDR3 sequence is CASRFGQGASTNTGELFF. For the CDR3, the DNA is TGTGCCAGCAGATTCGGACAGGGGGCGTCCACGAACACCGGGGAGCTGTTTTTT.